This TCR beta chain stems from a study of post-analysis software for immune sequencing data. Overall study: Several disease courses (relapsing-remitting, secondary progressive and progressive-relapsing) of multiple sclerosis were included.

The study, taken as a whole, reports: Relative to controls, patients had a few TRBV segments at higher frequency, with TRBV5-6, TRBV5-1 and TRBV20-1 among these. Controls' normalized Chao1 diversity significantly exceeded that of multiple sclerosis patients.

Prepared TCR beta cDNA libraries contained unique molecular identifiers. Yield was roughly 0.5 million cDNA molecules from roughly 0.93 to 9.6 million T cells. In TCRdb, the PCR reads were re-called with MiXCR into one record per CDR3 protein. Found here are over 700,000 distinct CDR3 sequences, just under 30% of them singletons; the top ten hold approximately 0.6%. Trimming took 2 bases from V and 2 from J, leaving 10 bases between them. This CDR3 has 14 residues. Germline CDR1 and CDR2: SGHTA and FQGNSA. Regarding this clonotype: What it binds is unknown.

The chain recombines TRBV7-2 with TRBJ2-7; D is perhaps TRBD1 (5 bases). This receptor was obtained from a girl aged 5 to 17 with multiple sclerosis. The sample was blood. CDR3 bases: TGTGCCAGCAGCTTAAGGGGCGCTCCCTACGAGCAGTACTTC. Translating it yields CASSLRGAPYEQYF. Supplemented by reference TRBV7-2 and TRBJ2-7, the full variable domain reads GAGVSQSPSNKVTEKGKDVELRCDPISGHTALYWYRQSLGQGLEFLIYFQGNSAPDKSGLPSDRFSAERTGGSVSTLTIQRTQQEDSAVYLCASSLRGAPYEQYFGPGTRLTVT.